This entry describes one T cell receptor beta chain. The data stem from a study of blood T cell repertoires in COVID-19. Turning to the study itself: Samples representing acute and convalescent COVID-19 were sourced from the United States, Italy and Spain. The cDNA or gDNA used as material had been derived from T cells, B-cell-depleted T cells, or PBMCs.

Method: immunoSEQ multiplex PCR; TCRdb's copy keeps in-frame clones and lacks some. This repertoire shows approximately 280,000 clones, about 89% found once; its top ten account for under 3%. Germline V CDR1 and CDR2: SGDLS, YYNGEE. This CDR3 region has 13 residues. Trimming cost V 0 bases and J 5 bases; bases outside gene matches: 1. Individuals aged 18 to 89 years were recruited from approximately 24 US areas. Which cohort a participant joined came from the clinical history participants gave. Sequencing was performed on PBMCs or T cells enriched from blood (not recorded which). The receptor was derived from a woman in her late teens or twenties who had recovered from COVID-19. This sequence joins TRBV9 and TRBJ1-1; the match to TRBD1 covers 7 bases. The CDR3 region has the DNA TGTGCCAGCAGCGTAGAGGGGGCGACTGAAGCTTTCTTT. This translates into CASSVEGATEAFF.